These 29 T cell receptor beta chains were sequenced from one sample in a study of blood T cell repertoires in COVID-19. Sequencing used immunoSEQ multiplex PCR; TCRdb keeps in-frame clones, though not all of them. The data show tens of thousands of clones, 80% to 85% seen once. Source material: peripheral blood. These TCRs come from a human donor in a cohort sampled during active COVID-19.

The rearrangement uses TRBV28 and TRBJ2-5; 9 nucleotides line up with TRBD1. Trimming took 5 bases from V and 2 from J; bases not matched to a gene: 6. Germline V gene sequence: CDR1 MDHEN, CDR2 SYDVKM. CDR3 length: 15 amino acids. The CDR3 region has the DNA TGTGCCAGCAGTGGGGACAGGGTGAGGCAAGAGACCCAGTACTTC. It translates to CASSGDRVRQETQYF.

The chain couples TRBV24-1 to TRBJ2-3, with D maybe TRBD1 (5 bases). V dropped 2 bases and J dropped 1 base, with 9 bases sitting between them. The CDR3 is 15 amino acids. CDR1 and CDR2 from the germline V gene are KGHDR and SFDVKD. The CDR3 sequence is CATSDSWGRTDTQYF. Here the CDR3 DNA reads TGTGCCACCAGTGATTCTTGGGGCCGCACAGATACGCAGTATTTT.

This chain connects TRBV5-1 to TRBJ2-3; 10 bases align to TRBD2. This CDR3 region has 17 residues. V dropped 3 bases and J dropped 4; count of bases not matched to a gene: 11. Germline values: CDR1 SGHRS, CDR2 YFSETQ. The CDR3 bases are TGCGCCAGCAGCTCGAAGAGGGCTAGCGGGGGCTCAGATACGCAGTATTTT. Residues: CASSSKRASGGSDTQYF.

V usage is TRBV5-1 and J usage is TRBJ1-3; D gene ambiguous. The germline V gene has CDR1 SGHRS and CDR2 YFSETQ. V was pared by 4 bases and J by 0 bases, with 11 bases between. The CDR3 runs to 15 residues. The CDR3 region is CASSVAGSSGNTIYF. CDR3 sequence (DNA): TGCGCCAGCAGCGTGGCGGGGAGCTCTGGAAACACCATATATTTT.

The chain joins TRBV6-5 to TRBJ2-1; D gene ambiguous. The CDR3 loop spans 14 amino acids. V was shortened by 9 bases and J by 5 bases, with 17 bases between the two germline ends. The germline gives CDR1 MNHEY, CDR2 SVGAGI. The CDR3 reads CASSAATTNNEQFF. CDR3 coding DNA: TGTGCCAGTTCCGCGGCCACAACGAACAATGAGCAGTTCTTC.

V is TRBV5-1 and J is TRBJ2-7; a possible D gene is TRBD1 (6 bases). The germline V and J ends were trimmed by 0 bases and 3 bases, with 13 bases remaining between them. The CDR3 covers 15 residues. Germline values: CDR1 SGHRS, CDR2 YFSETQ. The CDR3 loop reads CASSLEPGQDYEQYF. DNA for the CDR3: TGCGCCAGCAGCTTGGAGCCGGGACAAGACTACGAGCAGTACTTC.

This clone was observed once. The chain uses TRBV9 and TRBJ2-3; D may be TRBD2 (6 bases). This CDR3 is built from 15 residues. Trimming took 2 bases from V and 2 from J, leaving 12 bases between them. From germline, CDR1 is SGDLS and CDR2 YYNGEE. The CDR3 protein is CASSVYGGATDTQYF. CDR3 bases: TGTGCCAGCAGCGTTTACGGGGGAGCCACAGATACGCAGTATTTT. The whole variable domain, remainder taken from reference TRBV9 and TRBJ2-3, is DSGVTQTPKHLITATGQRVTLRCSPRSGDLSVYWYQQSLDQGLQFLIQYYNGEERAKGNILERFSAQQFPDLHSELNLSSLELGDSALYFCASSVYGGATDTQYFGPGTRLTVL.

The rearrangement uses TRBV5-4 and TRBJ2-7; TRBD1 matches 8 bases. V lost 1 base, J lost 3 bases, and 6 bases stayed unmatched. CDR3 length: 15 residues. Germline CDR1 SGHNT, CDR2 YYREEE (reference sequence). CDR3 in DNA: TGTGCCAGCAGCTTGCCCGGGACAGGAGGCTACGAGCAGTACTTC. Its translation: CASSLPGTGGYEQYF.

The rearrangement uses TRBV6-5 and TRBJ2-3; a weak D match, TRBD1 (6 bases). V lost 5 bases, J lost 6 bases, and 18 bases lay in between. CDR1 and CDR2 from the germline V gene are MNHEY and SVGAGI. This CDR3 has 15 residues. The chain's CDR3 is CASSQPDRSLDTQYF. CDR3 DNA sequence: TGTGCCAGCAGTCAGCCGGACAGATCGCTGGATACGCAGTATTTT.

The chain couples TRBV3-1 (or the pseudogene TRBV3-2) to TRBJ1-4; D is perhaps TRBD1 (6 bases). Germline CDR1 is LGHDT and CDR2 is YNNKEL (reference sequence). The CDR3 consists of 17 residues. Trimming removed 4 bases from V and 7 bases from J, with 22 bases in between. Here the CDR3 reads CASSLGGRQVFGEKLFF. Written as DNA, the CDR3 is TGTGCCAGCAGCCTAGGAGGCCGACAGGTCTTTGGTGAAAAACTGTTTTTT.

A few counts support this clone. This chain uses TRBV6-5 with TRBJ1-1, with 7 bases lining up with TRBD1. After removal of 11 bases from V and 5 bases from J, the junction contained 14 bases not matched to a gene. The CDR3 has 14 amino acids. The V gene's germline CDR1 is MNHEY and CDR2 SVGAGI. As DNA, the CDR3 is TGTGCCGGCACTGTTGACAGGGCGAGGACTGAAGCTTTCTTT. Translated: CAGTVDRARTEAFF.

The J gene is TRBJ2-5, the V gene TRBV3-1 (or the pseudogene TRBV3-2); tentative D call: TRBD2 (5 bases). The CDR3 is 12 residues long. Germline CDR1 LGHDT, CDR2 YNNKEL (reference sequence). Trimming took off 6 bases at V and 4 bases at J, with 9 bases between the two ends. The CDR3 spells CASSTRGETQYF. CDR3 bases: TGTGCCAGCAGTACTAGAGGAGAGACCCAGTACTTC.

The J gene is TRBJ1-3, the V gene TRBV7-3; 8 nucleotides agree with TRBD1. This CDR3 contains 15 residues. The germline gives CDR1 SGHTA, CDR2 FQGTGA. Losses at the gene ends were 5 bases for V and 2 bases for J; bases not matched to a gene: 5. CDR3 loop: CASSPGQGPGNTIYF. As DNA, the CDR3 is TGTGCCAGCAGCCCCGGACAGGGCCCTGGAAACACCATATATTTT.

The chain has TRBV7-3 and TRBJ2-1; 12 bases align to TRBD2. V trimming: 3 bases; J trimming: 7 bases; junction bases outside the gene matches: 4. Germline V CDR1 and CDR2: SGHTA, FQGTGA. This CDR3 is 15 amino acids long. In DNA form, the CDR3 reads TGTGCCAGCAGCTTCCTAGCGGGGGGGCAGAATGAGCAGTTCTTC. Translating it yields CASSFLAGGQNEQFF.

This chain links TRBV18 with TRBJ2-7; 12 bases align to TRBD1. Germline CDR1 is KGHSH and CDR2 is LQKENI. The CDR3 totals 15 residues. V lost 2 bases and J lost 4; bases outside the gene matches: 3. The CDR3 DNA reads TGTGCCAGCTCACCAGGGACAGGGGGCTTATACGAGCAGTACTTC. Protein sequence: CASSPGTGGLYEQYF.

The chain uses TRBV7-3 and TRBJ2-2, with TRBD1 matching over 9 bases. The CDR3 has 14 amino acids. Germline lookup yields CDR1 SGHTA and CDR2 FQGTGA. V shed 4 bases and J 5 bases; nucleotides not matched to a gene: 2. The CDR3 protein is CASSWTGVTGELFF. CDR3 DNA sequence: TGTGCCAGCAGCTGGACAGGGGTAACCGGGGAGCTGTTTTTT.

The V gene is TRBV15, the J gene TRBJ2-5, with D possibly matching TRBD1 (6 bases). The V gene lost 3 bases and the J gene lost 3 bases, with 8 bases spanning the gap. The germline CDR1 and CDR2 sequences are LNHNV and YYDKDF (reference sequence). CDR3 size: 13 residues. In DNA, the CDR3 is TGTGCCACCAGCAGGGACAGAAAAGAGACCCAGTACTTC. Its translation: CATSRDRKETQYF.

The genes are TRBV20-1 and TRBJ2-5; no firm D call. This CDR3 spans 13 amino acids. CDR1 is DFQATT and CDR2 is SNEGSKA in the germline V gene (reference sequence). Between the trimmed V and J ends, which lost 3 bases and 2 bases, there was a span of 10 bases. The CDR3 loop is CSASPQAQETQYF. The CDR3 DNA is TGCAGTGCTAGTCCTCAAGCTCAAGAGACCCAGTACTTC.

This sequence joins TRBV5-1 and TRBJ2-1, with 10 bases lining up with TRBD2. V lost 6 bases to trimming and J lost 7 bases; unmatched junction nucleotides: 16. The CDR3 spans 17 residues. Per germline, CDR1 SGHRS and CDR2 YFSETQ. The CDR3 spells CASNFRDVAGGPNEQFF. CDR3 DNA: TGCGCCAGCAACTTCCGGGACGTAGCGGGGGGCCCTAATGAGCAGTTCTTC. The variable domain in full, with the rest retrieved from reference TRBV5-1 and TRBJ2-1, is KAGVTQTPRYLIKTRGQQVTLSCSPISGHRSVSWYQQTPGQGLQFLFEYFSETQRNKGNFPGRFSGRQFSNSRSEMNVSTLELGDSALYLCASNFRDVAGGPNEQFFGPGTRLTVL.

This rearrangement joins TRBV7-8 to TRBJ1-5, with 8 nucleotides matching TRBD1. Per germline, CDR1 SGHVS and CDR2 FQNEAQ. V shed 2 bases, J shed 1 base, and the junction held 7 bases outside the gene matches. This CDR3 is built from 17 residues. The CDR3 is CASSLTRTGFSNQPQHF. CDR3 sequence (DNA): TGTGCCAGCAGCTTAACTAGGACAGGGTTCAGCAATCAGCCCCAGCATTTT.

The chain employs TRBV7-3 and TRBJ2-3; no reliable D call. This CDR3 is 13 amino acids long. CDR1 SGHTA and CDR2 FQGTGA come from the germline V gene. V was pared by 4 bases and J by 4 bases, with 9 bases between. The CDR3 here is CASSSAGPDTQYF. The CDR3, as DNA: TGTGCCAGCAGCTCGGCAGGCCCAGATACGCAGTATTTT.

As for this clone: The sample holds other DNA sequences that translate to the same CDR3. The chain combines TRBV5-4 with TRBJ1-2; 7 bases are shared with TRBD1. Germline V gives CDR1 SGHNT, CDR2 YYREEE (reference sequence). V dropped 2 bases and J dropped 6; count of bases not matched to a gene: 1. The CDR3 contains 12 residues. The CDR3 loop reads CASSFDRDGYTF. CDR3 DNA: TGTGCCAGCAGCTTTGACAGGGATGGCTACACCTTC.

The J gene is TRBJ1-2, the V gene TRBV4-2, with 7 bases identical to TRBD1. CDR1 and CDR2 (germline): LGHNA, YNFKEQ. V shed 0 bases and J 4 bases; nucleotides not matched to a gene: 8. The CDR3 is made up of 16 amino acids. The DNA for the CDR3 is TGTGCCAGCAGCCAAGAACCTGACAGGGTGGTCTATGGCTACACCTTC. It codes for CASSQEPDRVVYGYTF.

The chain carries TRBV2 and TRBJ1-4; 8 bases match TRBD1. Germline V gives CDR1 SNHLY, CDR2 FYNNEI. With 6 bases clipped from V and 5 bases from J, the junction kept 5 bases outside the gene matches. The CDR3 runs 14 residues. CDR3: CASRVRQGNEKLFF. CDR3 nucleotide sequence: TGTGCCAGCAGAGTCAGACAGGGGAATGAAAAACTGTTTTTT.

This chain links TRBV19 with TRBJ2-5; possible D gene TRBD2, 7 bases. This CDR3 is 16 amino acids long. The germline V gene has CDR1 LNHDA and CDR2 SQIVND (reference sequence). The V gene lost 5 bases and the J gene lost 5 bases, with 21 bases spanning the gap. Here the CDR3 reads CASSPQHRGAAETQYF. The CDR3 bases are TGTGCCAGTAGTCCCCAGCACCGGGGGGCCGCGGAGACCCAGTACTTC.

CDR3 coding DNA: TGTGCCAGCTCCCCCACGAGGGCGGGGCGGAACACCGGGGAGCTGTTTTTT. Translating it yields CASSPTRAGRNTGELFF. The V call is TRBV18, the J call TRBJ2-2, with D possibly matching TRBD2 (6 bases). CDR3 size: 17 residues. V gave up 6 bases and J gave up 1 base, with 18 bases separating them. Germline CDR1 is KGHSH and CDR2 is LQKENI.

V gene TRBV3-1 (or the pseudogene TRBV3-2) combines with J gene TRBJ2-7; D remains unclear. This CDR3 comprises 13 residues. Germline V gene lookup returns CDR1 LGHDT and CDR2 YNNKEL (reference sequence). V was shortened by 2 bases and J by 1 base, with 6 bases between the two germline ends. The CDR3 region is CASSQSRSYEQYF. The CDR3 DNA follows: TGTGCCAGCAGCCAAAGTCGGTCCTACGAGCAGTACTTC.

The chain employs TRBV12-2 and TRBJ2-3; the table calls TRBD2, which could not be checked here. TRBV12-2 is a recognized pseudogene. The CDR3 is 18 amino acids. The DNA of the CDR3 is TGTGCAAGTCGCTTAGCGCCAGCGGGGGGGCGGGGCACAGATACGCAGTATTTT. It encodes CASRLAPAGGRGTDTQYF.

This clone occurred a few times. This chain connects TRBV5-5 to TRBJ2-7; 9 bases agree with TRBD2. Germline values: CDR1 SGHKS, CDR2 YYEKEE (reference sequence). V dropped 2 bases and J dropped 2; count of bases not matched to a gene: 8. This CDR3 spans 16 amino acids. CDR3 protein: CASSFLAGRPPYEQYF. The CDR3 nucleotides are TGTGCCAGCAGCTTCCTAGCGGGGAGACCTCCCTACGAGCAGTACTTC.